This T cell receptor (beta chain) was sequenced in a study of T cell responses to AZD1222 COVID-19 vaccine. Study-level information: It was second doses at about 4 or about 12 weeks that were pooled. Study-wide results and limits: Clonal diversity may have been underestimated, and the donors were mostly white British, with more females than males.

Clones were read by immunoSEQ multiplex PCR, and TCRdb kept only the in-frame ones, dropping some. The top ten clones hold 7.7% of a sample with roughly 120,000 clones, 80% to 90% of them seen once. Germline CDR1 reads MDHEN; CDR2 reads SYDVKM. The V end was cut by 4 bases, the J end by 10 bases, with 11 bases between. CDR3 length: 12 residues. As for this clone: The antigen is unknown.

The sequencing used peripheral blood, collected on day 0 of AZD1222 vaccination. This chain joins TRBV28 and TRBJ2-1; possible D gene TRBD2, 6 bases. This TCR came from an adult in good health. The CDR3, as DNA: TGTGCCAGCAGTTGGGGAGGCCCGGAGCAGTTCTTC. Translating gives CASSWGGPEQFF.